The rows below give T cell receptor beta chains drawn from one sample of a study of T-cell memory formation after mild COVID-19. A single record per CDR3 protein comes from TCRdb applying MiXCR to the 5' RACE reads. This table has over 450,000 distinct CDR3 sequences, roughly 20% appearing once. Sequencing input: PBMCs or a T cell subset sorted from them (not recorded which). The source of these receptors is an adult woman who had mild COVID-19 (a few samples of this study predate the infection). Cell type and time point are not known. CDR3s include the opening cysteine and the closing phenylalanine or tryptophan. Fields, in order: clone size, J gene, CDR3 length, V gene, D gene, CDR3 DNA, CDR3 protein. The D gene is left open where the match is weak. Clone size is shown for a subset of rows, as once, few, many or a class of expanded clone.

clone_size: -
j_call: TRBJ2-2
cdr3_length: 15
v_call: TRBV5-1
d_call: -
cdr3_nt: TGCGCCAGCAGCCGAGGGGAGATAGACACCGGGGAGCTGTTTTTT
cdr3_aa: CASSRGEIDTGELFF

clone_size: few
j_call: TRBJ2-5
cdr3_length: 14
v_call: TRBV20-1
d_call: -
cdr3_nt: TGCAGTGCTTCAGGGGAGGGGAGCGGGGAGACCCAGTACTTC
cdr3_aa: CSASGEGSGETQYF

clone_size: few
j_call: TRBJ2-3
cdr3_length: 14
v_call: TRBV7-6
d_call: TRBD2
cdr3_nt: TGTGCCAGCAGCTTCGGACTAGCGGGGAAAGAGCAGTATTTT
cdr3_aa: CASSFGLAGKEQYF

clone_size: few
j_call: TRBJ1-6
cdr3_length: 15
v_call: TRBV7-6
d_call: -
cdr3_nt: TGTGCCAGCTCCCAGGAACACAGCTATAATTCACCCCTCCACTTT
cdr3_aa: CASSQEHSYNSPLHF

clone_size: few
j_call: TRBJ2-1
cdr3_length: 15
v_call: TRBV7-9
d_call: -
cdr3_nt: TGTGCCAGCAGCTATCCCCCTAGCTCCTACAATGAGCAGTTCTTC
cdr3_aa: CASSYPPSSYNEQFF

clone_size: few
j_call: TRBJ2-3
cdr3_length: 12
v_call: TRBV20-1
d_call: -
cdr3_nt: TGCAGTGCTAGAGGAGCGTCAGATACGCAGTATTTT
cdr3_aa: CSARGASDTQYF

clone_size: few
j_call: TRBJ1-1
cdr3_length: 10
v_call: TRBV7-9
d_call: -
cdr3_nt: TGTGTCTGGGGCGACACTGAAGCTTTCTTT
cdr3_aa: CVWGDTEAFF

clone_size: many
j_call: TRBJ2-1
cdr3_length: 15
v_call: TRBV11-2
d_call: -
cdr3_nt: TGTGCCAGCAGCCTCAGCGGGCGGACCTACAATGAGCAGTTCTTC
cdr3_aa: CASSLSGRTYNEQFF

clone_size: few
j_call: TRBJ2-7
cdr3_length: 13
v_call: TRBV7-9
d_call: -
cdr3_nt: TGTGCCAGCAGAACTCCGGTGGGCTACGAGCAGTACTTC
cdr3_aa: CASRTPVGYEQYF

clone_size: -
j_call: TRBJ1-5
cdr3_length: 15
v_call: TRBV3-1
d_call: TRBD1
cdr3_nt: TGTGCCAGCAGCCCCTGGACAGGGGACAATCAGCCCCAGCATTTT
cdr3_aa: CASSPWTGDNQPQHF

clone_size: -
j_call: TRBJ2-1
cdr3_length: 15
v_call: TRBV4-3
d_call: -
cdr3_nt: TGCGCCAGCAGCCTGGTGAGGGGGGCCCCTAATGAGCAGTTCTTC
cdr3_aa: CASSLVRGAPNEQFF

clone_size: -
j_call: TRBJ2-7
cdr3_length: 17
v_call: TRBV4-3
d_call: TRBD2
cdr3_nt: TGCGCCAGCAGCCAAGACGCCTGGACTAGCGGGACCTACGAGCAGTACTTC
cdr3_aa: CASSQDAWTSGTYEQYF

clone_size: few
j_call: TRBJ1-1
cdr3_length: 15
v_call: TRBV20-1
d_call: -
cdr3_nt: TGCAGTGCTAGTGGGACTGTGATCATGAACACTGAAGCTTTCTTT
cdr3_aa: CSASGTVIMNTEAFF

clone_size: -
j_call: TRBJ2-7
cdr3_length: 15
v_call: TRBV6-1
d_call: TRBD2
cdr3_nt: TGTGCCAGCAGTGGTGGGTCCGGGAGGGCCTACGAGCAGTACTTC
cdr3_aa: CASSGGSGRAYEQYF

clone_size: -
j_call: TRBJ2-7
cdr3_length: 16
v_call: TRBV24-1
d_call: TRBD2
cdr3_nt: TGTGCCACCAGTGACCCAACTAGCGGGAATTATTACGAGCAGTACTTC
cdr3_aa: CATSDPTSGNYYEQYF

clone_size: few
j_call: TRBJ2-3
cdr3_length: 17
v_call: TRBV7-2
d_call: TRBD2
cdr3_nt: TGTGCCAGCAGCAAACCCGGGACTAGTTGGTTCACAGATACGCAGTATTTT
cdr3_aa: CASSKPGTSWFTDTQYF

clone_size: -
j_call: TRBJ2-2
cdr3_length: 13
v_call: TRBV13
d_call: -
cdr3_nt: TGTGCCAGCAAGGTCGGGGGCACCGGGGAGCTGTTTTTT
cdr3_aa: CASKVGGTGELFF

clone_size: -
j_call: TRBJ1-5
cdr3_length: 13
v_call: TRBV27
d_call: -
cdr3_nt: TGTGCCAGCAGTTTACGGCCCAATCAGCCCCAGCATTTT
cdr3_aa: CASSLRPNQPQHF

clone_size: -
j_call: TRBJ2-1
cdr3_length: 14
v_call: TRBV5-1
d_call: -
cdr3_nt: TGCGCCAGCAGCTTGGCCATTGAGGGGAATGAGCAGTTCTTC
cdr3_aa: CASSLAIEGNEQFF

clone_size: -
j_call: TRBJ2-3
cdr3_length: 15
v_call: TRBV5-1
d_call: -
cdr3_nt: TGCGCCAGCAGCTTGAGGTTTCTCGGTACAGATACGCAGTATTTT
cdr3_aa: CASSLRFLGTDTQYF

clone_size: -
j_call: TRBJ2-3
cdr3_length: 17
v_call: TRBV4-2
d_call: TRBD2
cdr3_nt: TGTGCCAGCAGCCAAGGGACGACTAGCGGGAGCCCAGATACGCAGTATTTT
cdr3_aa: CASSQGTTSGSPDTQYF

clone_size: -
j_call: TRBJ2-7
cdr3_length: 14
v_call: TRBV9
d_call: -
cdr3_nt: TGTGCCAGCAGCCCCGCCTCGGGGGCGCGCGAGCAGTACTTC
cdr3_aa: CASSPASGAREQYF

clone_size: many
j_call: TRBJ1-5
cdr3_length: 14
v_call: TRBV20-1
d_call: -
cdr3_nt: TGCAGTGCTAGAGGGCAGGGGCTCCATCAGCCCCAGCATTTT
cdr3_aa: CSARGQGLHQPQHF

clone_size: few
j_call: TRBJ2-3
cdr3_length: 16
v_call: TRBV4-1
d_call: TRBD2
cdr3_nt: TGCGCCAGCAGCCAATTTTCCGGGGGGAACACAGATACGCAGTATTTT
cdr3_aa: CASSQFSGGNTDTQYF

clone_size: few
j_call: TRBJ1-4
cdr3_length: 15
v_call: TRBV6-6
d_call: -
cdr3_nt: TGTGCCAGCAGTCATCGAGACGGGGGAAGTGAAAAACTGTTTTTT
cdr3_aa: CASSHRDGGSEKLFF

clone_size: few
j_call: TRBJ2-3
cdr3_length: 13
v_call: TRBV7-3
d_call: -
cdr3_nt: TGTGCCAGCAGCTTAAACATAGCAGATACGCAGTATTTT
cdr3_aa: CASSLNIADTQYF

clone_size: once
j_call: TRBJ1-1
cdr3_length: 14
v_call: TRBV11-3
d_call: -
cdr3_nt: TGTGCCAGCAGCTTAGGCCACGGCAATATAGAAGCTTTCTTT
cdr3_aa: CASSLGHGNIEAFF

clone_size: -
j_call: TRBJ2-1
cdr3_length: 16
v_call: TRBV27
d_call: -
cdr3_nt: TGTGCCAGCAGTCTCCGTTCGACGATTCTAGACAATGAGCAGTTCTTC
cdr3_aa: CASSLRSTILDNEQFF

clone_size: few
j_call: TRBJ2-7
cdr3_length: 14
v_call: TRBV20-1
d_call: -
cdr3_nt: TGCAGTGCTAGATCCCTAAAAAGCTCCTACGAGCAGTACTTC
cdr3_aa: CSARSLKSSYEQYF

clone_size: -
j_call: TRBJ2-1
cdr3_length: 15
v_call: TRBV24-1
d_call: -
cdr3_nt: TGTGCCACCAGTGAGCCCGGGACCATAGACAATGAGCAGTTCTTC
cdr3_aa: CATSEPGTIDNEQFF

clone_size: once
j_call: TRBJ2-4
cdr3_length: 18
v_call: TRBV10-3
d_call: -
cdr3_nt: TGTGCCATCAGTGAGAGGCTTGGTCAGGGGTCAAACAAAAACATTCAGTACTTC
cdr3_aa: CAISERLGQGSNKNIQYF

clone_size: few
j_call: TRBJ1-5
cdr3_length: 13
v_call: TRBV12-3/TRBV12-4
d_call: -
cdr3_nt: TGTGCCAGCAGTTTTCAGTCCGATCAGCCCCAGCATTTT
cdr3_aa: CASSFQSDQPQHF

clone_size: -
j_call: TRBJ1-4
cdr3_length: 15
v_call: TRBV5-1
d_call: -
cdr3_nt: TGCGCCAGCCGACCGACTGGACAGTCTAATGAAAAACTGTTTTTT
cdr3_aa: CASRPTGQSNEKLFF

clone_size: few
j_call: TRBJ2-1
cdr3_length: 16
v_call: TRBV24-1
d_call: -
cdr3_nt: TGTGCCACCAGTGATCTCGGACCTGTGGGGCACAATGAGCAGTTCTTC
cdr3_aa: CATSDLGPVGHNEQFF

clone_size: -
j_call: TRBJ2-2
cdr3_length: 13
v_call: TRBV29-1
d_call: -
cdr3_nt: TGCAGCGTTGGAGGGGGGAACACCGGGGAGCTGTTTTTT
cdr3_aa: CSVGGGNTGELFF

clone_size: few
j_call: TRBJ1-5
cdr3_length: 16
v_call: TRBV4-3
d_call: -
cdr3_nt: TGCGCCAGCAGCCAAGATAGGGGGATTAGCAATCAGCCCCAGCATTTT
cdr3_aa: CASSQDRGISNQPQHF